This T cell receptor beta chain came from a study of glioma-infiltrating T cells. The V gene's germline CDR1 is SGHDN and CDR2 FVKESK. V gave up 4 bases and J gave up 9 bases; unmatched junction bases: 9. CDR3 size: 14 residues. TCR alpha and beta CDR3 regions were amplified from RNA using iRepertoire nested multiplex PCR. Input was roughly 95-450 ng of tissue mRNA or PBMC total RNA. TCRdb reprocessed the multiplex PCR reads with MiXCR, giving one entry per CDR3 protein. The sample holds 110,000 or so distinct CDR3 sequences, less than 30% seen once. Notes on the study in general: Non-neoplastic patients had below-expected tissue-blood divergence, while all gliomas exceeded expectation. Tissue and blood shared very few CDR3 sequences.

On this clonotype: The antigen remains unidentified. This may be a read error: a much more frequent sequence differs by one nucleotide.

The genes are TRBV14 and TRBJ2-1; 7 bases map to TRBD1. The sequenced sample was glioma tissue, nonneoplastic brain tissue, or PBMCs (not recorded which). The sequence came from a human donor with low-grade glioma or glioblastoma, undergoing nonglioma brain surgery, or in good health (not recorded which). CDR3 nucleotide sequence: TGTGCCAGCAGCCTGAAACAGGGGCTTGGTGAGCAGTTCTTC. Translation: CASSLKQGLGEQFF.